Below, 22 T cell receptor beta chains from the same sample are listed, as sequenced in a study of identifying expanded T cells in peripheral blood. Data came from immunoSEQ multiplex PCR; TCRdb stores just in-frame clones and leaves some out. Of around 78,000 clones in the sample, almost 85% were seen once. Input material: blood. The receptor set was obtained from a person aged 18 to 75 in good health.

The chain couples TRBV7-3 to TRBJ2-3; tentatively, D is TRBD2 (6 bases). In germline, CDR1 is SGHTA, CDR2 FQGTGA. The CDR3 is 15 amino acids. Trimming shortened V by 5 bases and J by 1 base, and 13 bases separated the two germline ends. This CDR3 is CASSMRGEGTDTQYF. The CDR3, as DNA: TGTGCCAGCAGCATGCGCGGGGAAGGCACAGATACGCAGTATTTT. Together with reference TRBV7-3 and TRBJ2-3, the CDR3 gives the full variable domain: GAGVSQTPSNKVTEKGKYVELRCDPISGHTALYWYRQSLGQGPEFLIYFQGTGAADDSGLPNDRFFAVRPEGSVSTLKIQRTERGDSAVYLCASSMRGEGTDTQYFGPGTRLTVL.

This sequence joins TRBV4-2 and TRBJ2-2; 11 positions match TRBD2. V shed 0 bases and J 8 bases; nucleotides not matched to a gene: 5. Germline values: CDR1 LGHNA, CDR2 YNFKEQ. The CDR3 is 16 residues long. The CDR3 spells CASSQDKLAGAGELFF. The CDR3, as DNA: TGTGCCAGCAGCCAAGATAAACTAGCGGGAGCAGGGGAGCTGTTTTTT.

V and J are TRBV28 and TRBJ2-7; D gene uncertain. This CDR3 spans 14 amino acids. Per the germline V gene, CDR1 is MDHEN and CDR2 is SYDVKM. V gave up 9 bases and J gave up 0 bases, with 15 bases separating them. DNA for the CDR3: TGTGCCAGTAGTCGGACGGCTAGCTCCTACGAGCAGTACTTC. It translates to CASSRTASSYEQYF.

The gene calls are TRBV6-5 and TRBJ1-2; 9 nucleotides match TRBD1. The CDR3 has 15 residues. J was trimmed by 6 bases and V by 6 bases; bases with no gene match: 11. CDR1 is MNHEY, CDR2 SVGAGI, per germline. This CDR3 is CASRPYGTGRDGYTF. CDR3 DNA sequence: TGTGCCAGCAGACCCTATGGGACAGGGAGGGATGGCTACACCTTC.

The chain recombines TRBV4-2 with TRBJ2-2; either TRBD1 or TRBD2 may fit D (5 bases each). CDR1 and CDR2 from the germline V gene are LGHNA and YNFKEQ. The length of the CDR3 is 17 residues. Trimming left V 1 base short and J 4 bases short, with 16 bases between. For the CDR3, the DNA is TGTGCCAGCAGCCAAGGGTCCTGGCAGGGAGCCACCGGGGAGCTGTTTTTT. It encodes CASSQGSWQGATGELFF.

The CDR3 coding sequence is TGTGCCAGCATCTTTTACAGGGGGCAGCCCCAGCATTTT. Translation: CASIFYRGQPQHF. The V call is TRBV28, the J call TRBJ1-5; 8 positions agree with TRBD1. The junction had 6 bases not matched to a gene; V was cut back by 7 bases and J by 7 bases. CDR1 and CDR2 from the germline V gene are MDHEN and SYDVKM. The CDR3 sequence is 13 residues long.

The genes are TRBV19 and TRBJ2-1; 7 positions match TRBD2. CDR1 and CDR2 (germline): LNHDA, SQIVND (reference sequence). The CDR3 extends over 15 amino acids. V dropped 6 bases and J dropped 2; count of bases not matched to a gene: 7. CDR3 sequence: CASSITAGPYNEQFF. CDR3 bases: TGTGCCAGTAGCATCACAGCGGGACCCTACAATGAGCAGTTCTTC.

The V call is TRBV28, the J call TRBJ2-1; D could derive from TRBD1 or TRBD2 (5 bases each). The CDR3 sequence is 16 residues long. V gave up 4 bases and J gave up 8 bases, with 21 bases separating them. CDR1 MDHEN and CDR2 SYDVKM come from the germline V gene. The CDR3 DNA reads TGTGCCAGCAGTTCCTGGCTGGGCCTATGGGACGATGAGCAGTTCTTC. Encoded protein: CASSSWLGLWDDEQFF.

This chain joins TRBV29-1 and TRBJ1-2; weak D call: TRBD1 (6 bases). The germline gives CDR1 SQVTM, CDR2 ANQGSEA. The CDR3 contains 13 residues. Trimming took off 6 bases at V and 8 bases at J, with 19 bases between the two ends. In nucleotides, the CDR3 is TGCAGCGTGCATCTGACAGGTTCAGGAGGCTACACCTTC. Residues: CSVHLTGSGGYTF.

This clone has just a few counts. This chain joins TRBV28 and TRBJ2-1, with 10 bases fitting TRBD2. The germline CDR1 and CDR2 sequences are MDHEN and SYDVKM. V dropped 6 bases and J dropped 6; count of bases not matched to a gene: 8. The CDR3 runs to 15 residues. The CDR3 loop is CASSTAGGPFNEQFF. The CDR3 DNA sequence: TGTGCCAGCAGCACAGCGGGAGGGCCCTTCAATGAGCAGTTCTTC.

The table lists this clone with a few counts. The V and J genes are TRBV7-9 and TRBJ2-5, with TRBD2 matching over 11 bases. Trimming at V came to 6 bases and at J to 2 bases, leaving 5 bases not matched to a gene. Germline loops: CDR1 SEHNR, CDR2 FQNEAQ (reference sequence). This CDR3 is 15 amino acids long. CDR3 nucleotide sequence: TGTGCCAGCAGGGGAATAGCGGGAGGGCAAGAGACCCAGTACTTC. This sequence encodes CASRGIAGGQETQYF.

The V gene is TRBV11-1, the J gene TRBJ2-3, with 7 nucleotides matching TRBD1. Germline V gives CDR1 SGHAT, CDR2 FQDESV (reference sequence). Trimming removed 0 bases from V and 2 bases from J; junction bases left unmatched: 2. The CDR3 spans 15 residues. CDR3 nucleotides: TGTGCCAGCAGCTTAGCGGGACAGATCACAGATACGCAGTATTTT. Encoded protein: CASSLAGQITDTQYF.

This clone was detected a few times. The rearrangement joins TRBV4-2 to TRBJ2-3; 7 bases align to TRBD2. Germline V gene lookup returns CDR1 LGHNA and CDR2 YNFKEQ. Losses at the gene ends were 0 bases for V and 1 base for J; bases not matched to a gene: 10. The CDR3 is 18 residues long. The CDR3 DNA sequence: TGTGCCAGCAGCCAAGATGAAGGGGTTACTAGCGGCACAGATACGCAGTATTTT. It codes for CASSQDEGVTSGTDTQYF.

The chain carries TRBV18 and TRBJ2-5; D is possibly TRBD1 (6 bases). Between the trimmed V and J ends, which lost 3 bases and 3 bases, there was a span of 8 bases. The CDR3 loop spans 13 amino acids. Germline CDR1 and CDR2: KGHSH and LQKENI. CDR3 nucleotide sequence: TGTGCCAGCTCACCTCGGACAGAAGAGACCCAGTACTTC. Translation gives CASSPRTEETQYF.

This chain uses TRBV5-4 with TRBJ2-7; a possible D gene is TRBD1 (6 bases). Germline V gene lookup returns CDR1 SGHNT and CDR2 YYREEE (reference sequence). Trimming shortened V by 0 bases and J by 4 bases, and 14 bases separated the two germline ends. The CDR3 is 15 residues long. The CDR3 protein is CASSLGMFRGYEQYF. The CDR3 DNA is TGTGCCAGCAGCTTGGGGATGTTCAGGGGATACGAGCAGTACTTC.

The chain recombines TRBV7-2 with TRBJ1-5; D perhaps matches TRBD1 (5 bases). This CDR3 comprises 14 residues. The V end was cut by 2 bases, the J end by 2 bases, with 7 bases between. The germline gives CDR1 SGHTA, CDR2 FQGNSA. As DNA, the CDR3 is TGTGCCAGCAGCTTACGCAGGGGCAATCAGCCCCAGCATTTT. This codes for CASSLRRGNQPQHF. Full variable domain (missing parts from reference TRBV7-2 and TRBJ1-5): GAGVSQSPSNKVTEKGKDVELRCDPISGHTALYWYRQSLGQGLEFLIYFQGNSAPDKSGLPSDRFSAERTGGSVSTLTIQRTQQEDSAVYLCASSLRRGNQPQHFGDGTRLSIL.

The J gene is TRBJ2-2, the V gene TRBV19; D might be TRBD1 (7 bases). Trimming took off 3 bases at V and 2 bases at J, with 13 bases between the two ends. The CDR3 runs to 16 residues. The germline gives CDR1 LNHDA, CDR2 SQIVND (reference sequence). CDR3 sequence reads: CASSIQGGRNTGELFF. The DNA of the CDR3 is TGTGCCAGTAGTATTCAGGGGGGAAGAAACACCGGGGAGCTGTTTTTT.

The gene calls are TRBV5-1 and TRBJ1-4; no clear D gene. V lost 4 bases and J 0 bases, leaving 10 bases between the germline ends. This CDR3 is built from 15 residues. CDR1 is SGHRS, CDR2 YFSETQ, per germline. CDR3 protein: CASSPSAATNEKLFF. The CDR3 DNA reads TGCGCCAGCAGCCCGTCGGCTGCAACTAATGAAAAACTGTTTTTT.

The V call is TRBV7-9, the J call TRBJ2-1; D is undetermined. Germline CDR1 is SEHNR and CDR2 is FQNEAQ (reference sequence). The CDR3 has 12 residues. V was cut by 3 bases and J by 9 bases, with 9 bases left in between. CDR3 in amino acids: CASSLTDFEQFF. The CDR3 bases are TGTGCCAGCAGCTTGACCGACTTTGAGCAGTTCTTC. Filled out from reference TRBV7-9 and TRBJ2-1, the complete variable domain reads DTGVSQNPRHKITKRGQNVTFRCDPISEHNRLYWYRQTLGQGPEFLTYFQNEAQLEKSRLLSDRFSAERPKGSFSTLEIQRTEQGDSAMYLCASSLTDFEQFFGPGTRLTVL.

This chain uses TRBV9 with TRBJ2-2; D not resolved. Trimming cost V 3 bases and J 6 bases, with 3 bases left between them. The CDR3 sequence is 11 residues long. Germline-derived CDR1 and CDR2 are SGDLS and YYNGEE. The CDR3 sequence is CASSASGELFF. In nucleotides, the CDR3 is TGTGCCAGCAGCGCATCCGGGGAGCTGTTTTTT.

The chain uses TRBV6-6 and TRBJ2-2; 11 positions agree with TRBD2. Germline trimming cut 5 bases from V and 1 base from J; bases unmatched to any gene: 3. CDR3 size: 16 residues. Germline CDR1 and CDR2: MNHNY and SVGAGI (reference sequence). The CDR3, as DNA: TGTGCCAGCAGTCGGCTAGCGGGAGGGAACACCGGGGAGCTGTTTTTT. Translating gives CASSRLAGGNTGELFF.

The chain uses TRBV28 and TRBJ1-1, with 9 positions matching TRBD1. The CDR3 sequence is 15 residues long. The V gene's germline CDR1 is MDHEN and CDR2 SYDVKM. Unmatched junction bases numbered 6, after V lost 3 bases and J lost 4 bases. CDR3 bases: TGTGCCAGCAGTTTCCTAGACAGGGGGGGCACTGAAGCTTTCTTT. The encoded protein is CASSFLDRGGTEAFF. Combining the CDR3 with reference TRBV28 and TRBJ1-1 gives the whole variable domain DVKVTQSSRYLVKRTGEKVFLECVQDMDHENMFWYRQDPGLGLRLIYFSYDVKMKEKGDIPEGYSVSREKKERFSLILESASTNQTSMYLCASSFLDRGGTEAFFGQGTRLTVV.